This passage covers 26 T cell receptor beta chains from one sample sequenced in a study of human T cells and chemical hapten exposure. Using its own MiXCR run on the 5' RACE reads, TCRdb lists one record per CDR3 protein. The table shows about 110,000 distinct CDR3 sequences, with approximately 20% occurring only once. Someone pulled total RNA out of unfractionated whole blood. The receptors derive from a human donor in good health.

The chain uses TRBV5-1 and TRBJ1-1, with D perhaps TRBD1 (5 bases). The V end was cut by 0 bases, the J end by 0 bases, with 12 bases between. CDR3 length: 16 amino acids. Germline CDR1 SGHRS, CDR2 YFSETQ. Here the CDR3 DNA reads TGCGCCAGCAGCTTGGAAGTTCCAGGGTTGAACACTGAAGCTTTCTTT. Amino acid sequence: CASSLEVPGLNTEAFF.

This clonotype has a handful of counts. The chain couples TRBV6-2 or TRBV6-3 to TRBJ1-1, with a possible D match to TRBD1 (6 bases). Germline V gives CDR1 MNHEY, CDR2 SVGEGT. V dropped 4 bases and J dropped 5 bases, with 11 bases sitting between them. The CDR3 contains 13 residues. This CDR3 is CASSWAGETEAFF. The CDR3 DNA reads TGTGCCAGCAGTTGGGCAGGGGAGACTGAAGCTTTCTTT.

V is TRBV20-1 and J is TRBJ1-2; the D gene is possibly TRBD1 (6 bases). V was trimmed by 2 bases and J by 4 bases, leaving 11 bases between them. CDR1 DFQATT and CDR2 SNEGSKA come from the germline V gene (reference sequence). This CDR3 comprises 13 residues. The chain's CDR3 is CSARQGQSYGYTF. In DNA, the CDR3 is TGCAGTGCTAGACAGGGGCAGAGCTATGGCTACACCTTC.

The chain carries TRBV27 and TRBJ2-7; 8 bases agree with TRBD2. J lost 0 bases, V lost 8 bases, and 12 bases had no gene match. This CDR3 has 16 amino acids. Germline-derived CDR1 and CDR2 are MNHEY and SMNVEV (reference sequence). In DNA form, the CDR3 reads TGTGCCAGCTCTAACCCCGGGAGGGCTAGCTCCTACGAGCAGTACTTC. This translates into CASSNPGRASSYEQYF.

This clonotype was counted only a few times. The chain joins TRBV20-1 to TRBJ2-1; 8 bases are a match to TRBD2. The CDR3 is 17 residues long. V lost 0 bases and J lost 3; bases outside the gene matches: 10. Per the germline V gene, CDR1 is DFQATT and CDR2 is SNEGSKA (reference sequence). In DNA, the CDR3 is TGCAGTGCTAGAGATCGGTATGGACTAGCTGTCTACAATGAGCAGTTCTTC. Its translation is CSARDRYGLAVYNEQFF.

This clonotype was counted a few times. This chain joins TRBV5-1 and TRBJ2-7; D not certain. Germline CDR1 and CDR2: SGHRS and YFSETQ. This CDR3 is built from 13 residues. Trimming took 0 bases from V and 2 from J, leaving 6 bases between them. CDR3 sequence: CASSLDVPYEQYF. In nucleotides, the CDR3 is TGCGCCAGCAGCTTGGATGTTCCCTACGAGCAGTACTTC.

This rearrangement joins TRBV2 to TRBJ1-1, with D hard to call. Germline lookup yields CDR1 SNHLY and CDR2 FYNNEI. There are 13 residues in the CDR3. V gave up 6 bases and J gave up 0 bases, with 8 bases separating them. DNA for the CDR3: TGTGCCAGCAGAGGCGACCTGAACACTGAAGCTTTCTTT. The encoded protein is CASRGDLNTEAFF.

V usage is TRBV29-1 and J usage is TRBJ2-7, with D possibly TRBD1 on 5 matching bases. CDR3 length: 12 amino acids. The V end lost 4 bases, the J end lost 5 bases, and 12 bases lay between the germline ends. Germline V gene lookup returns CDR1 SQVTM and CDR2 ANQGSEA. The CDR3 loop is CSVVQGSHEQYF. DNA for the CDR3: TGCAGCGTTGTCCAGGGTAGCCACGAGCAGTACTTC.

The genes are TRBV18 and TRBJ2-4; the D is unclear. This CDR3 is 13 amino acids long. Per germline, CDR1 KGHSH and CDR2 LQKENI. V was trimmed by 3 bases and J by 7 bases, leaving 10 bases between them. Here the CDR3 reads CASSPPARNIQYF. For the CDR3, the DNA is TGTGCCAGCTCACCCCCGGCCCGTAACATTCAGTACTTC.

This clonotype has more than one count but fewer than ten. The CDR3 DNA reads as TGTGCCAGCAGCTCCAACGGGAATTTGGAGCAGTACTTC. Translated: CASSSNGNLEQYF. The genes are TRBV28 and TRBJ2-7, with D possibly matching TRBD2 (5 bases). Germline lookup yields CDR1 MDHEN and CDR2 SYDVKM. Trimming took off 6 bases at V and 7 bases at J, with 16 bases between the two ends. The length of the CDR3 is 13 residues. Full variable domain (missing parts from reference TRBV28 and TRBJ2-7): DVKVTQSSRYLVKRTGEKVFLECVQDMDHENMFWYRQDPGLGLRLIYFSYDVKMKEKGDIPEGYSVSREKKERFSLILESASTNQTSMYLCASSSNGNLEQYFGPGTRLTVT.

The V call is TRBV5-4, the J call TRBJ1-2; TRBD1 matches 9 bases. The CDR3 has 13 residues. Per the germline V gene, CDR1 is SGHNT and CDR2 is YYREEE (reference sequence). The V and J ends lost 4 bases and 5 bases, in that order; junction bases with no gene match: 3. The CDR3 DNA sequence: TGTGCCAGCAGCAAGACAGGGGGATATGGCTACACCTTC. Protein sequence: CASSKTGGYGYTF.

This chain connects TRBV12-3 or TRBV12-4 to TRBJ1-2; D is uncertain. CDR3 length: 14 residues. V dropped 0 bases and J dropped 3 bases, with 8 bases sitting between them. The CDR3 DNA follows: TGTGCCAGCAGTTTAGCCCCGAAGTACTATGGCTACACCTTC. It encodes CASSLAPKYYGYTF.

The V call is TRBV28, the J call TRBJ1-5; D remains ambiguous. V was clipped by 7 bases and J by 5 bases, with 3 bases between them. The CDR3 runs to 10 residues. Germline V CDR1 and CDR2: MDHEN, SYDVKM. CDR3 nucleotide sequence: TGTGCCAGCAACTATCAGCCCCAGCATTTT. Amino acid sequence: CASNYQPQHF.

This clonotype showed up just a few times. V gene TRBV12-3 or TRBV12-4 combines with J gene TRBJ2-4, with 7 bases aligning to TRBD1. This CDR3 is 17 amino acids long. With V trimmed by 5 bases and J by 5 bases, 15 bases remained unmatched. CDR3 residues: CASSLGLTGLGENIQYF. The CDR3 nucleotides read TGTGCCAGCAGTCTGGGGCTGACAGGGCTTGGCGAAAACATTCAGTACTTC.

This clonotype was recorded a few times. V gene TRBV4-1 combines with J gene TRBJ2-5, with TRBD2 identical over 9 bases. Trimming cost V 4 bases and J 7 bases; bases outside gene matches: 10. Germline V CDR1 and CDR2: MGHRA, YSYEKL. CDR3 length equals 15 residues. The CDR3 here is CASSPEREARRTQYF. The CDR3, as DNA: TGCGCCAGCAGCCCCGAGCGGGAGGCCCGTAGGACCCAGTACTTC.

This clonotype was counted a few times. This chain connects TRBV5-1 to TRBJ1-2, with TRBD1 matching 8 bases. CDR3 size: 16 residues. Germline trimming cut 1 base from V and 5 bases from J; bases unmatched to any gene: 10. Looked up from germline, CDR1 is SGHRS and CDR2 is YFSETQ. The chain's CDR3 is CASSLTGLTGEYGYTF. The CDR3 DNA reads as TGCGCCAGCAGCTTGACGGGATTGACAGGGGAATATGGCTACACCTTC.

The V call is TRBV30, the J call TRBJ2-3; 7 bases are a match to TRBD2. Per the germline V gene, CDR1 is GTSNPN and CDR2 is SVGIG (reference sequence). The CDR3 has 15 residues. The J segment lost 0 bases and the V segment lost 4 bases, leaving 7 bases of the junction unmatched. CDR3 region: CAWKWGGGSTDTQYF. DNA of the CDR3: TGTGCCTGGAAGTGGGGGGGAGGGAGCACAGATACGCAGTATTTT.

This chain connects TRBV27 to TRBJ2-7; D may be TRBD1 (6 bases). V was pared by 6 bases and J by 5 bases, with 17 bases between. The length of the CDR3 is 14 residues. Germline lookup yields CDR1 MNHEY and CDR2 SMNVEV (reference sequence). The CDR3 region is CASRTTGPGDEQYF. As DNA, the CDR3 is TGTGCCAGCAGAACAACAGGGCCAGGCGACGAGCAGTACTTC.

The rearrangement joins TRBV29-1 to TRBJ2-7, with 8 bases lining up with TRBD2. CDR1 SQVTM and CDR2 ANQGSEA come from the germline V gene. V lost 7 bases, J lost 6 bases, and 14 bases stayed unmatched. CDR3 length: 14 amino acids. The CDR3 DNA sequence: TGCAGCGGGGTCCTCGAGGTCACTAGCGGCGAGCAGTACTTC. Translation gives CSGVLEVTSGEQYF.

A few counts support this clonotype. CDR3 sequence: CASSYGGPFWDTGELFF. CDR3 in DNA: TGTGCCAGCAGTTACGGAGGCCCCTTTTGGGACACCGGGGAGCTGTTTTTT. V is TRBV6-2 or TRBV6-3 and J is TRBJ2-2; the D gene is possibly TRBD2 (5 bases). Germline V gene data show CDR1 as MNHEY and CDR2 as SVGEGT. CDR3 length: 17 residues. Trimming left V 2 bases short and J 3 bases short, with 16 bases between.

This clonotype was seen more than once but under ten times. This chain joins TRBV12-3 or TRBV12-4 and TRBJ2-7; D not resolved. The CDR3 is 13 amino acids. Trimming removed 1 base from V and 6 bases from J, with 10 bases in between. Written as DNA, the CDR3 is TGTGCCAGCAGTTTAGGGGAAGGTTTCGAGCAGTACTTC. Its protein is CASSLGEGFEQYF.

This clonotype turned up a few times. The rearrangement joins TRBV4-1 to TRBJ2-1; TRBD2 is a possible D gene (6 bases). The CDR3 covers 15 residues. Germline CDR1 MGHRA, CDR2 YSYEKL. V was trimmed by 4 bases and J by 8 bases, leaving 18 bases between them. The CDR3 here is CASSPVKTSFYEQFF. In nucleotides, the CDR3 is TGCGCCAGCAGCCCCGTAAAAACTAGCTTCTATGAGCAGTTCTTC.

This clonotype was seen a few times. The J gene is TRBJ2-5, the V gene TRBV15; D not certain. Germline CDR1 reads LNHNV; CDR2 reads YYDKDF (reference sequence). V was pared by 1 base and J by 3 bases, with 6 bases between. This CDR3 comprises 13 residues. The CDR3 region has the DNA TGTGCCACCAGCAGAGGACCAGAAGAGACCCAGTACTTC. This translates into CATSRGPEETQYF.

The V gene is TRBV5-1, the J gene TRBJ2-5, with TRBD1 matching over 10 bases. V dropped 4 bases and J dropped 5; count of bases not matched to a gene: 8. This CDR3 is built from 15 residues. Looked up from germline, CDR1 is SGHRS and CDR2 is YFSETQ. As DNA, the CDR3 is TGCGCCAGCAGCGCTGGGACAGGGGTCATCGAGACCCAGTACTTC. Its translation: CASSAGTGVIETQYF.

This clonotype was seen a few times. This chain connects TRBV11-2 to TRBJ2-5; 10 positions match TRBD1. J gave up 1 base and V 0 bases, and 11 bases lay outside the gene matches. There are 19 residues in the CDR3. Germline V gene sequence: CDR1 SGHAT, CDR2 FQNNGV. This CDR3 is CASSLEGTGDMRVQETQYF. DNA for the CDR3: TGTGCCAGCAGCTTAGAAGGGACAGGGGACATGAGGGTCCAAGAGACCCAGTACTTC.

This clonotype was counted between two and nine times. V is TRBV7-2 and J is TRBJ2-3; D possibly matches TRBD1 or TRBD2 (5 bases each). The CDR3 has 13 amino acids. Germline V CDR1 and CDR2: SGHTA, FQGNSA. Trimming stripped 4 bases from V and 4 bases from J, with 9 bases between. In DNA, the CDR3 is TGTGCCAGCAGCTGGGACGGCCCAGATACGCAGTATTTT. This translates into CASSWDGPDTQYF.